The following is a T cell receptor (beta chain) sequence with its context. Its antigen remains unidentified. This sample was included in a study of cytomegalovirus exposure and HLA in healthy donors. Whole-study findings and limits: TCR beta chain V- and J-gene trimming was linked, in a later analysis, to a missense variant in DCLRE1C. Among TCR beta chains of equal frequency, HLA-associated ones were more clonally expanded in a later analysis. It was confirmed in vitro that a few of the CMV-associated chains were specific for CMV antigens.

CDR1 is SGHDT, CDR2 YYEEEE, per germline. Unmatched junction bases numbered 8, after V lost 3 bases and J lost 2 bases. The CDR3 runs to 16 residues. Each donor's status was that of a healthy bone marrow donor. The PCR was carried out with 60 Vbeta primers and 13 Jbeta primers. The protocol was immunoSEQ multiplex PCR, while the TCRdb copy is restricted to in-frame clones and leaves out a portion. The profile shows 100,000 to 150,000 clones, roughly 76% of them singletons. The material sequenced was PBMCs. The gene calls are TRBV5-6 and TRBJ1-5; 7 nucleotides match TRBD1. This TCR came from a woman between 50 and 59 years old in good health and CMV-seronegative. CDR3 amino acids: CASSSLTGDGNQPQHF. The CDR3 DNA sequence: TGTGCCAGCAGCTCCCTAACAGGGGATGGCAATCAGCCCCAGCATTTT.